This T cell receptor beta chain was recovered during a study of graft-versus-host responses after intestinal transplantation. Turning to the study itself: Tacrolimus and steroids were given for two to three years to all recipients after anti-thymocyte globulin induction. Regarding the study as a whole: Allografts from individuals with graft-donor T cell macrochimerism displayed high graft-versus-host to host-versus-graft clonal ratios.

As for this clone: The antigen remains unidentified.

The V end was cut by 6 bases, the J end by 5 bases, with 13 bases between. The CDR3 sequence is 13 residues long. Germline assignment: CDR1 MNHNS and CDR2 SASEGT. Sequencing used immunoSEQ multiplex PCR; TCRdb keeps in-frame clones, though not all of them. The data show some 76,000 clones, over 75% seen once. The chain couples TRBV6-1 to TRBJ1-1; D perhaps matches TRBD1 (5 bases). The clonotype was recovered from a human donor who was the organ donor for an intestinal transplant. The source material was unstimulated CD8+ T cells sorted from spleen or lymph node cells, sampled before transplant. The CDR3 loop is CASSWWWGTEAFF. The CDR3, as DNA: TGTGCCAGCAGCTGGTGGTGGGGGACTGAAGCTTTCTTT.